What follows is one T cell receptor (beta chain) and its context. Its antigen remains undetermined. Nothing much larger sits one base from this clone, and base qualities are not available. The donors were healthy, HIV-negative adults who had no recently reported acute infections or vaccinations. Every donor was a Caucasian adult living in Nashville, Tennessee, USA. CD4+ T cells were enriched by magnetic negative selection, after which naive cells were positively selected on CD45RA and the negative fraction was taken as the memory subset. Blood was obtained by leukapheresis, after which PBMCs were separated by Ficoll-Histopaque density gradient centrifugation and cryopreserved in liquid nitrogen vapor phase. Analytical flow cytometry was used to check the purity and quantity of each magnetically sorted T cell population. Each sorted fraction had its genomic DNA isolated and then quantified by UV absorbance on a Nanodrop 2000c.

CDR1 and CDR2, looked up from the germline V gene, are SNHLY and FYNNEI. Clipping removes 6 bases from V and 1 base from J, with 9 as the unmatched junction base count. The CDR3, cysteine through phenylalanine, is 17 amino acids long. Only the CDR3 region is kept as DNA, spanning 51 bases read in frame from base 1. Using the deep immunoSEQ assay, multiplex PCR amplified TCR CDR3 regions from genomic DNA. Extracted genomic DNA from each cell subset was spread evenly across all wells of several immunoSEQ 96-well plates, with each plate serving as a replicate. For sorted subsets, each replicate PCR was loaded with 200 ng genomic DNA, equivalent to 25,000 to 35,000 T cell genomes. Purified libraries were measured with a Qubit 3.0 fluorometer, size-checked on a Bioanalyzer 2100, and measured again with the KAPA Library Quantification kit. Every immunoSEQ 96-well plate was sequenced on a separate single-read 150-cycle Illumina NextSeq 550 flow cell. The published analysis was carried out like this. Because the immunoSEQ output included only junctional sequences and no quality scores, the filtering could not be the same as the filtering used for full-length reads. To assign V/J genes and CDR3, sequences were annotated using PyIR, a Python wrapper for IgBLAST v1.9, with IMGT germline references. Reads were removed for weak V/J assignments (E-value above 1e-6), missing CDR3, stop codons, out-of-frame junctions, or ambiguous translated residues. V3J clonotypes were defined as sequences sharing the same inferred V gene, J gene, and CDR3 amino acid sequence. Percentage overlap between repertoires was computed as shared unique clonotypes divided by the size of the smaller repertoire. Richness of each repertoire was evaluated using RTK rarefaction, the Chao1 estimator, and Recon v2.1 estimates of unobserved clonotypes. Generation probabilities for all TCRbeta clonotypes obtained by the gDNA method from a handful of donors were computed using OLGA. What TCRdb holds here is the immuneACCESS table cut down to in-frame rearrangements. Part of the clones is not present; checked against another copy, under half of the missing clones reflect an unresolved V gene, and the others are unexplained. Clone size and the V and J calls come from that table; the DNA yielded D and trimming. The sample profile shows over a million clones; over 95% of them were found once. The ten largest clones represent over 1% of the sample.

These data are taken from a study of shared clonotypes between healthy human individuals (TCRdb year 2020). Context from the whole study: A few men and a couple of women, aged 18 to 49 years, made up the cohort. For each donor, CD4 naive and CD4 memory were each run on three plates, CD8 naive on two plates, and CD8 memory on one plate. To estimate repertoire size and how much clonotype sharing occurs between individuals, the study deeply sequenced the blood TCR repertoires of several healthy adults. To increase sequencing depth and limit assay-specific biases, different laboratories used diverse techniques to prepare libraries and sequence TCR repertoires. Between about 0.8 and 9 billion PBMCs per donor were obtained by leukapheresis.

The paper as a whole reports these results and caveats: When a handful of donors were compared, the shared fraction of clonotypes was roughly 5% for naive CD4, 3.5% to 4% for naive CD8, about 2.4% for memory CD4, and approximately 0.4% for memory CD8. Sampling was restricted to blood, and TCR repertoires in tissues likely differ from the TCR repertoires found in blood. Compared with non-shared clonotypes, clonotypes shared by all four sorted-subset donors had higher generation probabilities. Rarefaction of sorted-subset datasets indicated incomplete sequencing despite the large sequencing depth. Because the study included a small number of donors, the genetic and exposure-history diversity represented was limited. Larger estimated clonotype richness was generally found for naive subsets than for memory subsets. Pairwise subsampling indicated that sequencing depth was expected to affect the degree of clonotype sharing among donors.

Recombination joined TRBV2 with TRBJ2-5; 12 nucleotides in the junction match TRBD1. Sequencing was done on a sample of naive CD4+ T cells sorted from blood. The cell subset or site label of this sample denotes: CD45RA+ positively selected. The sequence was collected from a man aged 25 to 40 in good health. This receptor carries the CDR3 CASSLSGTGGLQETQYF. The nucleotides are TGTGCCAGCAGCCTTTCCGGGACAGGGGGCCTCCAAGAGACCCAGTACTTC.